This entry lists 10 T cell receptor beta chains sequenced from one sample in a study of early T cells in non-severe SARS-CoV-2 infection. TCRdb fed the 5' RACE reads into MiXCR, producing one record per CDR3 protein. The sample records under 60,000 distinct CDR3 sequences, around 5.6% being singletons. The sample taken for sequencing was whole blood. These receptors originate from an adult who was a healthcare worker with PCR-confirmed SARS-CoV-2 infection or an uninfected control (not recorded which).

As for this clonotype: Since no conserved phenylalanine or tryptophan closes the CDR3, a read error is the likely cause. J is TRBJ2-7 and V is TRBV4-1, with TRBD2 matching 7 bases. CDR3 length equals 15 residues. CDR1 MGHRA and CDR2 YSYEKL come from the germline V gene. J lost 1 base, V lost 3 bases, and 6 bases had no gene match. CDR3 coding DNA: TGCGCCAGCAGCCAGCGGGGGAGAGGGTCCTACGAGCAGTACCTC. The encoded protein is CASSQRGRGSYEQYL.

Ten or more counts support this clonotype. The genes are TRBV5-1 and TRBJ1-1; D is unresolved. The CDR3 totals 14 residues. Trimming cost V 3 bases and J 0 bases, with 9 bases left between them. Germline V gene sequence: CDR1 SGHRS, CDR2 YFSETQ. CDR3 DNA sequence: TGCGCCAGCAGCTGGGAGGCCATGAACACTGAAGCTTTCTTT. Protein sequence: CASSWEAMNTEAFF.

There are a few counts of this clonotype. The chain uses TRBV7-9 and TRBJ2-2, with unresolved D. This CDR3 has 12 residues. Germline CDR1 and CDR2: SEHNR and FQNEAQ (reference sequence). Trimming shortened V by 5 bases and J by 6 bases, and 7 bases separated the two germline ends. CDR3 DNA sequence: TGTGCCAGCAGCCCGGCAGCCGGGGAGCTGTTTTTT. Translating gives CASSPAAGELFF.

This clonotype was detected many times. The chain recombines TRBV20-1 with TRBJ1-2; no firm D call. V was shortened by 6 bases and J by 6 bases, with 17 bases between the two germline ends. Per the germline V gene, CDR1 is DFQATT and CDR2 is SNEGSKA (reference sequence). This CDR3 has 13 amino acids. The CDR3 bases are TGCAGTGCCCGACCCCTTGGTAGGGATGGCTACACCTTC. Its translation: CSARPLGRDGYTF.

This clonotype was counted ten times or more. V gene TRBV4-2 combines with J gene TRBJ1-1; the D is unclear. Germline CDR1 reads LGHNA; CDR2 reads YNFKEQ. Deletions cut 6 bases from V and 4 bases from J, with 12 bases between. This CDR3 spans 13 amino acids. The CDR3 sequence: CASSRTMGTEAFF. CDR3 DNA: TGTGCCAGCAGTCGGACGATGGGCACTGAAGCTTTCTTT.

This clonotype was found many times. The gene calls are TRBV5-4 and TRBJ1-2; possible D gene TRBD1, 6 bases. Germline CDR1 is SGHNT and CDR2 is YYREEE (reference sequence). With 2 bases removed from V and 2 bases from J, the gap between germline ends came to 13 bases. The CDR3 length is 15 residues. CDR3 protein: CASSLQGRLNYGYTF. The CDR3 bases are TGTGCCAGCAGCTTACAGGGCCGATTGAACTATGGCTACACCTTC.

The rearrangement uses TRBV5-1 and TRBJ1-6; unclear D gene. Between the trimmed V and J ends, which lost 0 bases and 8 bases, there was a span of 12 bases. Germline V lookup: CDR1 SGHRS, CDR2 YFSETQ. The CDR3 loop spans 15 amino acids. Here the CDR3 reads CASSLELTRDSPLHF. As DNA, the CDR3 is TGCGCCAGCAGCTTGGAATTGACCCGGGATTCACCCCTCCACTTT.

At least ten counts were recorded for this clonotype. The rearrangement joins TRBV7-2 to TRBJ1-4; 7 bases agree with TRBD1. Germline trimming cut 6 bases from V and 6 bases from J; bases unmatched to any gene: 7. Germline V gene data show CDR1 as SGHTA and CDR2 as FQGNSA. The CDR3 has 14 amino acids. The CDR3 spells CASRTGVPDEKLFF. The DNA of the CDR3 is TGTGCCAGCAGAACAGGGGTCCCGGATGAAAAACTGTTTTTT. Based on the CDR3 plus reference TRBV7-2 and TRBJ1-4, the full variable domain is GAGVSQSPSNKVTEKGKDVELRCDPISGHTALYWYRQSLGQGLEFLIYFQGNSAPDKSGLPSDRFSAERTGGSVSTLTIQRTQQEDSAVYLCASRTGVPDEKLFFGSGTQLSVL.

This clonotype was seen at least ten times. This rearrangement joins TRBV3-1 to TRBJ2-7; D unclear. V lost 0 bases and J 5 bases, leaving 5 bases between the germline ends. The germline gives CDR1 LGHDT, CDR2 YNNKEL (reference sequence). The CDR3 runs 12 residues. CDR3 protein: CASSQDTDEQYF. The CDR3 DNA reads TGTGCCAGCAGCCAAGATACCGACGAGCAGTACTTC.

This clonotype was picked up a small number of times. The rearrangement joins TRBV30 to TRBJ1-1; D unresolved. Germline CDR1 GTSNPN, CDR2 SVGIG (reference sequence). CDR3 length: 13 residues. The germline V and J ends were trimmed by 4 bases and 1 base, with 10 bases remaining between them. CDR3 DNA sequence: TGTGCCTGGACCTTCTCAAGGAACACTGAAGCTTTCTTT. Encoded protein: CAWTFSRNTEAFF.